The rows below give T cell receptor beta chains drawn from one sample of a study of identical twins. TCRdb called the 5' RACE reads again in MiXCR, with one record for every CDR3 protein. The repertoire holds 450,000 to 650,000 distinct CDR3 sequences, with approximately 10% as singletons. These same records also appear under a second study, on yellow fever vaccine responses in identical twins.

Input material: PBMCs. These receptor sequences come from a woman in her late teens or twenties in good health. CDR3s include the opening cysteine and the closing phenylalanine or tryptophan. Each record gives: CDR3 protein, CDR3 DNA, D gene, CDR3 length, V gene, J gene, clone size. A D gene is named only where the DNA matches it firmly. Size is stated for part of the rows, as once, few or many counts, or as a class when the clone is expanded.

cdr3_aa: CASSLNRNTGELFF; cdr3_nt: TGTGCCAGCAGTTTAAACAGGAACACCGGGGAGCTGTTTTTT; d_call: -; cdr3_length: 14; v_call: TRBV12-3/TRBV12-4; j_call: TRBJ2-2; clone_size: -
cdr3_aa: CASSLGGNPTDTQYF; cdr3_nt: TGTGCCAGCAGCTTGGGCGGGAATCCCACAGATACGCAGTATTTT; d_call: -; cdr3_length: 15; v_call: TRBV5-5; j_call: TRBJ2-3; clone_size: few
cdr3_aa: CASSGSGGPTDTQYF; cdr3_nt: TGTGCCAGCAGTGGGAGCGGGGGCCCTACAGATACGCAGTATTTT; d_call: TRBD2; cdr3_length: 15; v_call: TRBV2; j_call: TRBJ2-3; clone_size: few
cdr3_aa: CASRFGTNTGELFF; cdr3_nt: TGTGCCAGCAGATTTGGGACCAACACCGGGGAGCTGTTTTTT; d_call: -; cdr3_length: 14; v_call: TRBV7-2; j_call: TRBJ2-2; clone_size: -
cdr3_aa: CSAPPSGQGYNEQFF; cdr3_nt: TGCAGTGCTCCCCCCTCGGGACAGGGCTACAATGAGCAGTTCTTC; d_call: TRBD1; cdr3_length: 15; v_call: TRBV20-1; j_call: TRBJ2-1; clone_size: many
cdr3_aa: CSAPQGALIQETQYF; cdr3_nt: TGCAGTGCTCCACAGGGGGCCCTAATCCAAGAGACCCAGTACTTC; d_call: TRBD1; cdr3_length: 15; v_call: TRBV20-1; j_call: TRBJ2-5; clone_size: many
cdr3_aa: CASSWSGTGPEAFF; cdr3_nt: TGCGCCAGCAGCTGGTCAGGGACAGGGCCTGAAGCTTTCTTT; d_call: TRBD1; cdr3_length: 14; v_call: TRBV5-1; j_call: TRBJ1-1; clone_size: few
cdr3_aa: CASSLLYSAGELFF; cdr3_nt: TGTGCCAGCAGCTTATTGTACTCTGCCGGGGAGCTGTTTTTT; d_call: -; cdr3_length: 14; v_call: TRBV7-8; j_call: TRBJ2-2; clone_size: many
cdr3_aa: CASSPKTTSGVYQETQYF; cdr3_nt: TGCGCCAGCAGCCCTAAAACTACTAGCGGAGTGTACCAAGAGACCCAGTACTTC; d_call: TRBD2; cdr3_length: 18; v_call: TRBV5-1; j_call: TRBJ2-5; clone_size: -
cdr3_aa: CATSGELAGGYNEQFF; cdr3_nt: TGTGCCACCAGTGGCGAACTAGCGGGAGGTTATAATGAGCAGTTCTTC; d_call: TRBD2; cdr3_length: 16; v_call: TRBV24-1; j_call: TRBJ2-1; clone_size: many
cdr3_aa: CASSHGDSSYNEQFF; cdr3_nt: TGTGCCAGCAGCCATGGGGACAGCTCCTACAATGAGCAGTTCTTC; d_call: TRBD1; cdr3_length: 15; v_call: TRBV11-2; j_call: TRBJ2-1; clone_size: many
cdr3_aa: CASSLGLAVGNEQFF; cdr3_nt: TGTGCCAGCAGCCTGGGACTAGCGGTGGGGAATGAGCAGTTCTTC; d_call: TRBD2; cdr3_length: 15; v_call: TRBV7-2; j_call: TRBJ2-1; clone_size: -
cdr3_aa: CASSLAVASGNNEQFF; cdr3_nt: TGCGCCAGCAGCTTGGCCGTGGCTAGCGGCAACAATGAGCAGTTCTTC; d_call: TRBD2; cdr3_length: 16; v_call: TRBV5-1; j_call: TRBJ2-1; clone_size: many
cdr3_aa: CASSLFGAGGHNEQFF; cdr3_nt: TGTGCCAGCAGTTTATTCGGGGCGGGGGGACACAATGAGCAGTTCTTC; d_call: TRBD2; cdr3_length: 16; v_call: TRBV28; j_call: TRBJ2-1; clone_size: few
cdr3_aa: CSARDIFLAGGEETQYF; cdr3_nt: TGCAGTGCTAGAGATATCTTCCTAGCGGGGGGGGAGGAGACCCAGTACTTC; d_call: TRBD2; cdr3_length: 17; v_call: TRBV20-1; j_call: TRBJ2-5; clone_size: few
cdr3_aa: CSAPRTGGRNTEAFF; cdr3_nt: TGCAGTGCTCCTAGGACAGGGGGTAGGAACACTGAAGCTTTCTTT; d_call: TRBD1; cdr3_length: 15; v_call: TRBV20-1; j_call: TRBJ1-1; clone_size: few
cdr3_aa: CASSYGSTPETQYF; cdr3_nt: TGTGCCAGCAGTTACGGCAGTACGCCAGAGACCCAGTACTTC; d_call: -; cdr3_length: 14; v_call: TRBV6-5; j_call: TRBJ2-5; clone_size: -